The clone carrying this T cell receptor (beta chain) is judged medium-sized. Antigen specificity is unknown. Produced via immunoSEQ multiplex PCR; TCRdb's table is partial and in-frame only. The sample contains about 31,000 clones, 70% to 90% of which appear only once. This CDR3 has 14 residues. The germline CDR1 and CDR2 sequences are MRHNA and SNTAGT. V lost 5 bases, J lost 4 bases, and 2 bases stayed unmatched. This specimen comes from a study of OX40 agonist ivuxolimab in advanced cancers. Study outcomes and limitations: Certain nonresponders additionally had low normalized T-cell clonal expansion.

Sequences were derived from CD4+ or CD8+ T cells sorted from blood, sampled in a trial of the OX40 agonist ivuxolimab. V is TRBV6-4 and J is TRBJ1-1; 12 bases map to TRBD1. The origin of this receptor is an adult with an advanced solid tumor such as melanoma, head and neck, liver or kidney cancer. CDR3 bases: TGTGCCAGCAGTCCGGGACAGGGGGCCACTGAAGCTTTCTTT. It translates to CASSPGQGATEAFF.